The 27 T cell receptor beta chains reported below all come from one sample, sequenced in a study of cytomegalovirus exposure and HLA in healthy donors. Primers: 60 Vbeta forward and 13 Jbeta reverse. Produced via immunoSEQ multiplex PCR; TCRdb's table is partial and in-frame only. This sample carries 150,000 to 250,000 clones, approximately 85% of them seen once, and the ten largest clones take less than 2.5%. Sequences were obtained from PBMCs. These receptors were taken from a woman aged 45-65 years in good health and CMV-seronegative.

The chain employs TRBV13 and TRBJ1-1; D remains ambiguous. The germline V gene has CDR1 PRHDT and CDR2 FYEKMQ (reference sequence). Trimming pared 3 bases from V and 1 base from J, leaving 9 bases between. The CDR3 spans 14 residues. CDR3 nucleotide sequence: TGTGCCAGCAGCTTCCCGTCGGGGAACACTGAAGCTTTCTTT. Its protein is CASSFPSGNTEAFF.

The chain joins TRBV28 to TRBJ2-3; a weak D match, TRBD1 (5 bases). There are 15 residues in the CDR3. CDR1 is MDHEN, CDR2 SYDVKM, per germline. Trimming removed 4 bases from V and 0 bases from J, with 11 bases in between. CDR3 nucleotide sequence: TGTGCCAGCAGTTACACAGGTTATAGCACAGATACGCAGTATTTT. Protein product: CASSYTGYSTDTQYF. Complete variable domain (other parts from reference TRBV28 and TRBJ2-3): DVKVTQSSRYLVKRTGEKVFLECVQDMDHENMFWYRQDPGLGLRLIYFSYDVKMKEKGDIPEGYSVSREKKERFSLILESASTNQTSMYLCASSYTGYSTDTQYFGPGTRLTVL.

This chain joins TRBV19 and TRBJ2-7; TRBD1 is a possible D gene (5 bases). This CDR3 contains 14 residues. V lost 5 bases, J lost 1 base, and 12 bases lay in between. CDR1 is LNHDA and CDR2 is SQIVND in the germline V gene (reference sequence). DNA for the CDR3: TGTGCCAGTAGTTCCCAGGGTCTATCCTACGAGCAGTACTTC. Translating it yields CASSSQGLSYEQYF. The full variable domain, with the rest looked up from reference TRBV19 and TRBJ2-7, is DGGITQSPKYLFRKEGQNVTLSCEQNLNHDAMYWYRQDPGQGLRLIYYSQIVNDFQKGDIAEGYSVSREKKESFPLTVTSAQKNPTAFYLCASSSQGLSYEQYFGPGTRLTVT.

The rearrangement links TRBV28 to TRBJ2-1, with 7 bases aligning to TRBD1. CDR1 and CDR2 from the germline V gene are MDHEN and SYDVKM. CDR3 length equals 14 residues. J was trimmed by 4 bases and V by 3 bases; bases with no gene match: 3. CDR3 nucleotides: TGTGCCAGCAGTTTTCGACAGGGTTACAATGAGCAGTTCTTC. Translating gives CASSFRQGYNEQFF.

The chain carries TRBV2 and TRBJ1-1, with D hard to call. The CDR3 has 14 amino acids. Germline V gene sequence: CDR1 SNHLY, CDR2 FYNNEI. The ends were cut back, 1 base at V and 5 bases at J, with 11 bases in the middle. The CDR3 protein is CASSEERGRTEAFF. Written as DNA, the CDR3 is TGTGCCAGCAGTGAAGAACGGGGAAGAACTGAAGCTTTCTTT.

V and J are TRBV19 and TRBJ1-5; TRBD1 aligns across 11 bases. Unmatched junction bases numbered 5, after V lost 4 bases and J lost 3 bases. The CDR3 loop spans 16 amino acids. Per the germline V gene, CDR1 is LNHDA and CDR2 is SQIVND (reference sequence). The CDR3 sequence: CASSTTDRGLNQPQHF. The CDR3 DNA is TGTGCCAGTAGTACAACGGACAGGGGGCTCAATCAGCCCCAGCATTTT.

The chain joins TRBV29-1 to TRBJ2-7, with D uncertain. CDR3 size: 15 residues. The V end was cut by 0 bases, the J end by 1 base, with 13 bases between. CDR1 is SQVTM and CDR2 is ANQGSEA in the germline V gene. CDR3 nucleotide sequence: TGCAGCGTTGAAGATCCAGGTCGTCCGTCCTACGAGCAGTACTTC. It encodes CSVEDPGRPSYEQYF.

The genes are TRBV6-1 and TRBJ2-6; 10 bases agree with TRBD1. V lost 0 bases, J lost 2 bases, and 4 bases stayed unmatched. The germline CDR1 and CDR2 sequences are MNHNS and SASEGT. CDR3 length equals 18 residues. The CDR3 is CASSEAETGGTGANVLTF. As DNA, the CDR3 is TGTGCCAGCAGTGAAGCCGAGACAGGGGGCACTGGGGCCAACGTCCTGACTTTC.

The chain links TRBV4-1 to TRBJ2-7; 8 bases map to TRBD2. The germline V gene has CDR1 MGHRA and CDR2 YSYEKL. The CDR3 consists of 15 residues. Trimming removed 4 bases from V and 2 bases from J; junction bases left unmatched: 7. The CDR3 region is CASSRKLAEAYEQYF. The CDR3 nucleotides read TGCGCCAGCAGCCGAAAACTAGCGGAGGCCTACGAGCAGTACTTC.

The rearrangement links TRBV5-1 to TRBJ1-2; D gene unclear. The V end lost 3 bases, the J end lost 5 bases, and 14 bases lay between the germline ends. This CDR3 spans 14 amino acids. The germline gives CDR1 SGHRS, CDR2 YFSETQ. The CDR3 coding sequence is TGCGCCAGCAGCTCAACCTCCGGGGAGTATGGCTACACCTTC. The encoded protein is CASSSTSGEYGYTF.

The J gene is TRBJ2-7, the V gene TRBV27, with 8 bases aligning to TRBD1. CDR3 length equals 14 residues. CDR1 is MNHEY, CDR2 SMNVEV, per germline (reference sequence). V dropped 6 bases and J dropped 6; count of bases not matched to a gene: 10. The CDR3 sequence: CASSRPGQAREQYF. For the CDR3, the DNA is TGTGCCAGCAGCCGTCCGGGACAGGCACGCGAGCAGTACTTC.

This clone showed up just once. The DNA of the CDR3 is TGTGCCAGCTCAAAGGGACTAGCGCCAGATACGCAGTATTTT. This gives the protein CASSKGLAPDTQYF. This chain links TRBV18 with TRBJ2-3; 10 bases agree with TRBD2. The V and J ends lost 5 bases and 4 bases, in that order; junction bases with no gene match: 3. This CDR3 comprises 14 residues. Per the germline V gene, CDR1 is KGHSH and CDR2 is LQKENI.

This clone was recorded only once. The rearrangement joins TRBV25-1 to TRBJ2-5, with 11 bases aligning to TRBD2. The V and J ends lost 4 bases and 4 bases, in that order; junction bases with no gene match: 8. The CDR3 covers 16 residues. Germline CDR1 is MGHDK and CDR2 is SYGVNS. CDR3 region: CASSGLAGRQRETQYF. The CDR3 bases are TGTGCCAGCAGTGGACTAGCGGGGAGGCAGAGAGAGACCCAGTACTTC.

This sequence joins TRBV7-2 and TRBJ2-5; TRBD2 matches at 12 bases. The CDR3 has 14 residues. CDR1 and CDR2 (germline): SGHTA, FQGNSA. The trim removed 8 bases at V and 4 bases at J, leaving 5 bases unmatched. This chain's CDR3 is CASLPTSGRETQYF. CDR3 DNA sequence: TGTGCCAGCTTACCGACTAGCGGGAGAGAGACCCAGTACTTC.

This clone was counted a single time. The chain has TRBV28 and TRBJ2-3, with a weak D call TRBD1 (7 bases). Germline assignment: CDR1 MDHEN and CDR2 SYDVKM. The V gene lost 3 bases and the J gene lost 0 bases, with 13 bases spanning the gap. The CDR3 has 16 residues. The CDR3 loop is CASSFQGGSSTDTQYF. In DNA, the CDR3 is TGTGCCAGCAGTTTTCAGGGGGGTTCTAGCACAGATACGCAGTATTTT.

The chain uses TRBV7-8 and TRBJ1-1, with D maybe TRBD1 (5 bases). CDR3 length equals 15 residues. The germline V and J ends were trimmed by 3 bases and 4 bases, with 15 bases remaining between them. Germline values: CDR1 SGHVS, CDR2 FQNEAQ. The CDR3 spells CASSLSQGTRTEAFF. As DNA, the CDR3 is TGTGCCAGCAGCTTGTCCCAGGGAACGCGCACTGAAGCTTTCTTT.

The J gene is TRBJ1-2, the V gene TRBV18, with TRBD1 matching 8 bases. Trimming cost V 3 bases and J 2 bases; bases outside gene matches: 8. The CDR3 totals 16 residues. Germline V gene sequence: CDR1 KGHSH, CDR2 LQKENI. The CDR3 reads CASSPSGGQANYGYTF. The CDR3 bases are TGTGCCAGCTCACCGTCTGGGGGACAGGCGAACTATGGCTACACCTTC. The whole variable domain, remainder taken from reference TRBV18 and TRBJ1-2, is NAGVMQNPRHLVRRRGQEARLRCSPMKGHSHVYWYRQLPEEGLKFMVYLQKENIIDESGMPKERFSAEFPKEGPSILRIQQVVRGDSAAYFCASSPSGGQANYGYTFGSGTRLTVV.

This rearrangement joins TRBV27 to TRBJ2-2, with TRBD2 matching over 7 bases. Germline lookup yields CDR1 MNHEY and CDR2 SMNVEV (reference sequence). V shed 2 bases, J shed 3 bases, and the junction held 0 bases outside the gene matches. This CDR3 spans 14 amino acids. CDR3 sequence reads: CASSLAGDTGELFF. DNA for the CDR3: TGTGCCAGCAGTTTAGCGGGGGACACCGGGGAGCTGTTTTTT.

This chain connects TRBV6-6 to TRBJ2-1; 8 bases agree with TRBD2. Trimming at V came to 5 bases and at J to 8 bases, leaving 11 bases not matched to a gene. Germline CDR1 and CDR2: MNHNY and SVGAGI (reference sequence). The CDR3 is made up of 15 amino acids. As DNA, the CDR3 is TGTGCCAGCAGTCCCCATGGGACTAGTATCGATGAGCAGTTCTTC. Its translation is CASSPHGTSIDEQFF.

The chain is built from TRBV27 and TRBJ2-1, with 7 bases matching TRBD1. Germline assignment: CDR1 MNHEY and CDR2 SMNVEV (reference sequence). The V gene end was trimmed by 5 bases and the J gene end by 10 bases; junction bases not matched to a gene: 5. This CDR3 has 12 residues. DNA of the CDR3: TGTGCCAGCAGTCTCCGACAGGGCGAGCAGTTCTTC. Protein product: CASSLRQGEQFF.

The gene calls are TRBV10-3 and TRBJ2-5; 11 bases line up with TRBD2. Germline assignment: CDR1 ENHRY and CDR2 SYGVKD. The CDR3 length is 18 residues. V was clipped by 0 bases and J by 4 bases; unmatched bases: 10. In DNA form, the CDR3 reads TGTGCCATCAGTGAGTCAACTAGCGGGAGAGCGCGGGGAGAGACCCAGTACTTC. This encodes CAISESTSGRARGETQYF.

J is TRBJ1-2 and V is TRBV5-4; 7 bases line up with TRBD1. The CDR3 has 15 residues. Germline-derived CDR1 and CDR2 are SGHNT and YYREEE (reference sequence). With V trimmed by 4 bases and J by 6 bases, 12 bases remained unmatched. As DNA, the CDR3 is TGTGCCAGCAGCACGAACAGGGGATTAGAGAATGGCTACACCTTC. Its protein product is CASSTNRGLENGYTF.

In nucleotides, the CDR3 is TGTGCCAGCAGCTTATCAGGGGCAAATCAGCCCCAGCATTTT. It yields the protein CASSLSGANQPQHF. The chain is built from TRBV7-9 and TRBJ1-5, with a tentative D call TRBD1 (6 bases). The CDR3 spans 14 residues. Trimming took off 2 bases at V and 4 bases at J, with 9 bases between the two ends. CDR1 is SEHNR, CDR2 FQNEAQ, per germline (reference sequence).

The V gene is TRBV6-5, the J gene TRBJ1-1; 7 bases are shared with TRBD1. J was trimmed by 5 bases and V by 0 bases; bases with no gene match: 6. From germline, CDR1 is MNHEY and CDR2 SVGAGI. This CDR3 has 15 amino acids. DNA of the CDR3: TGTGCCAGCAGTTACTCGACAGGGAGAAGGACTGAAGCTTTCTTT. It specifies CASSYSTGRRTEAFF.

The chain joins TRBV7-6 to TRBJ2-1; a weak D match, TRBD2 (6 bases). Trimming shortened V by 5 bases and J by 10 bases, and 15 bases separated the two germline ends. There are 13 residues in the CDR3. In germline, CDR1 is SGHVS, CDR2 FNYEAQ. The chain's CDR3 is CASSLTSLGEQFF. CDR3 DNA: TGTGCCAGCAGCCTCACTAGCCTCGGGGAGCAGTTCTTC.

The chain couples TRBV5-1 to TRBJ2-2, with 15 bases identical to TRBD2. Germline lookup yields CDR1 SGHRS and CDR2 YFSETQ. V lost 4 bases and J lost 3; bases outside the gene matches: 10. The CDR3 is 19 residues long. CDR3 in amino acids: CASSKIVGLAGGDTGELFF. DNA for the CDR3: TGCGCCAGCAGCAAGATAGTGGGACTAGCGGGAGGCGACACCGGGGAGCTGTTTTTT. Filled out from reference TRBV5-1 and TRBJ2-2, the complete variable domain reads KAGVTQTPRYLIKTRGQQVTLSCSPISGHRSVSWYQQTPGQGLQFLFEYFSETQRNKGNFPGRFSGRQFSNSRSEMNVSTLELGDSALYLCASSKIVGLAGGDTGELFFGEGSRLTVL.

The rearrangement joins TRBV21-1 to TRBJ1-5; TRBD1 is the table's D call, not checked against the DNA. TRBV21-1 is tagged as a pseudogene. The CDR3 length is 13 residues. CDR3 coding DNA: TGTGCCACTACAGGGGGGGACGATCAGCCCCAGCATTTT. Translated, it gives CATTGGDDQPQHF.